The text below deals with one TCR beta chain. This record comes from a study of shared clonotypes between healthy human individuals. Some clones are missing from TCRdb's copy, which holds only in-frame ones; the method was immunoSEQ multiplex PCR. This table has about 1.5 million clones, under 99% appearing once. V lost 8 bases and J 3 bases, leaving 16 bases between the germline ends. The CDR3 runs to 15 residues. The germline V gene encodes CDR1 KGHSH and CDR2 LQKENI. This sequence joins TRBV18 and TRBJ2-2; D is possibly TRBD2 (5 bases). Material: naive CD4+ T cells sorted from blood. The subset is: CD45RA+ positively selected. The origin of this receptor is a man aged 25-45 years in good health. The CDR3 sequence is CASADGRGDTGELFF. CDR3 nucleotides: TGTGCCAGCGCAGACGGACGGGGAGACACCGGGGAGCTGTTTTTT.